Below, one T cell receptor (beta chain) is given with its context. The antigen is not known. Clones were sequenced by immunoSEQ multiplex PCR, and TCRdb holds only the in-frame ones, with some missing. The sample lists some 64,000 clones, about four fifths seen once, with roughly 5% in the top ten. V lost 7 bases and J lost 0, with 6 bases in between. The CDR3 extends over 12 amino acids. Germline CDR1 and CDR2: SGHNT and YENEEA. The source of the sample is a study of T cells in localized non-small cell lung cancer. General study points: A median of 57 clones ranked among the top 100 in tumor appeared in adjacent lung. Patients showing higher blood T cell density tended to see longer overall survival. Uninvolved adjacent lung showed higher T cell clonality than tumor. Sequencing was limited to one tumor region, leaving the possibility of heterogeneity open.

The sample was PBMCs, taken before any cancer treatment. J is TRBJ1-1 and V is TRBV11-3, with no clear D. This clonotype originated in a man aged 35 to 69 with stage II lung adenocarcinoma. The CDR3 reads CASTGLNTEAFF. In DNA, the CDR3 is TGTGCCAGCACCGGGTTGAACACTGAAGCTTTCTTT.